Included here is one T cell receptor (beta chain) sequence, with context. This entry belongs to a study of patients and donors after allogeneic stem cell transplantation. Each CDR3 protein is one row after TCRdb ran MiXCR on the RT-PCR reads. The table lists some 880,000 distinct CDR3 sequences, roughly 18% of them singletons, with 5.5% to 6.5% in the top ten. The TCR originated in a human donor who was either an allogeneic HSCT recipient or a stem cell or donor lymphocyte infusion donor (not recorded which). It is not recorded whose cells these are; they may come from a transplant donor. Source material: blood, either unsorted or a sorted T cell fraction (not recorded which).

The CDR3 loop is CATSDGRVGGYTF. CDR3 in DNA: TGTGCCACCAGTGATGGAAGGGTTGGCGGCTACACCTTC. The chain links TRBV24-1 to TRBJ1-2; D remains unclear. V dropped 3 bases and J dropped 8 bases, with 12 bases sitting between them. This CDR3 is 13 amino acids long. CDR1 is KGHDR and CDR2 is SFDVKD in the germline V gene.